This T cell receptor beta chain was identified during a study of blood T cell repertoires in COVID-19. About the study: Specimens from acute and convalescent COVID-19 originated in the United States, Italy and Spain.

This clone was seen a single time. The CDR3 is made up of 14 amino acids. Losses at the gene ends were 2 bases for V and 2 bases for J; bases not matched to a gene: 2. Germline V gives CDR1 GTSNPN, CDR2 SVGIG (reference sequence). Original data processing: It was from reference gene primer amplification that nucleated cell counts were estimated. Only in-frame clones appear in the TCRdb table, and some are missing; sequencing was by immunoSEQ multiplex PCR. The D gene and trimming were derived from the DNA, and the V and J assignments and clone size from that table. This table has about 130,000 clones, over 70% appearing once.

The J gene is TRBJ2-5, the V gene TRBV30; 10 bases match TRBD1. This TCR came from a human donor in a cohort sampled during active COVID-19. The sequencing input was peripheral blood. The CDR3 region has the DNA TGTGCCTGGAGTTGGGGACAGGGGCAAGAGACCCAGTACTTC. This translates into CAWSWGQGQETQYF. Filled out from reference TRBV30 and TRBJ2-5, the complete variable domain reads SQTIHQWPATLVQPVGSPLSLECTVEGTSNPNLYWYRQAAGRGLQLLFYSVGIGQISSEVPQNLSASRPQDRQFILSSKKLLLSDSGFYLCAWSWGQGQETQYFGPGTRLLVL.